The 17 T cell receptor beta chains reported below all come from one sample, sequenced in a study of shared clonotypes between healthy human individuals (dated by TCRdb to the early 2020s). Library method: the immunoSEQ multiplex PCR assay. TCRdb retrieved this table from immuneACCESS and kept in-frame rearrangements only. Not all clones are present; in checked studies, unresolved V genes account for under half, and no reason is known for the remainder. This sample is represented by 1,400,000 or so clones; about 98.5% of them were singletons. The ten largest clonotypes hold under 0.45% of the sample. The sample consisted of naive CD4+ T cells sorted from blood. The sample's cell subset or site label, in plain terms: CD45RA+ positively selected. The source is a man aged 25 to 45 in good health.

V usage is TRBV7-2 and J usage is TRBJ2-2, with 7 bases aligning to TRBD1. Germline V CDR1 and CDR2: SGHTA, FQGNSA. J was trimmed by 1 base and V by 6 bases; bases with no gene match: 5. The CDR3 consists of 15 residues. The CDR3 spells CASSRSGGNTGELFF. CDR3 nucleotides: TGTGCCAGCAGTCGCTCAGGGGGGAACACCGGGGAGCTGTTTTTT.

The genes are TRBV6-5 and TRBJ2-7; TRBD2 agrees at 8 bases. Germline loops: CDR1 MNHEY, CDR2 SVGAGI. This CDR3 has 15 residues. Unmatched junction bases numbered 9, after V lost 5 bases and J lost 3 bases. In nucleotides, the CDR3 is TGTGCCAGCAGTCCGCCGGGGGGGGTGAACTACGAGCAGTACTTC. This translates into CASSPPGGVNYEQYF.

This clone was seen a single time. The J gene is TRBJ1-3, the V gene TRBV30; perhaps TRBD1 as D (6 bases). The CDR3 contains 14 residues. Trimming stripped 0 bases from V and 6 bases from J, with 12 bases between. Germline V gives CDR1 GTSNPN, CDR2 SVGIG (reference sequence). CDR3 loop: CAWSVLGDKNTIYF. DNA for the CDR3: TGTGCCTGGAGTGTACTTGGGGACAAAAACACCATATATTTT.

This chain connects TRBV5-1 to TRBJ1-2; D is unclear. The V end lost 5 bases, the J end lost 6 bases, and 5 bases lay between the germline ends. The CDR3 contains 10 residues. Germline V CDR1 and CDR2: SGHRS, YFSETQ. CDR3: CASSGNGYTF. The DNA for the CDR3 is TGCGCCAGCAGTGGGAATGGCTACACCTTC.

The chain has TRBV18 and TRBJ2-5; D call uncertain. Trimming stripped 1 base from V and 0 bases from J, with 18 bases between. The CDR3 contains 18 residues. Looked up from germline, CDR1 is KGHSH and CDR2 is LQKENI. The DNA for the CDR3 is TGTGCCAGCTCACCACTCAAGTCCGGTAGAAGTTACCAAGAGACCCAGTACTTC. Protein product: CASSPLKSGRSYQETQYF.

CDR3 sequence reads: CASRSEREQFF. The CDR3 DNA sequence: TGTGCCAGCAGATCCGAGCGGGAGCAGTTCTTC. The chain recombines TRBV28 with TRBJ2-1; perhaps TRBD2 as D (5 bases). Trimming left V 6 bases short and J 10 bases short, with 10 bases between. This CDR3 has 11 amino acids. CDR1 MDHEN and CDR2 SYDVKM come from the germline V gene.

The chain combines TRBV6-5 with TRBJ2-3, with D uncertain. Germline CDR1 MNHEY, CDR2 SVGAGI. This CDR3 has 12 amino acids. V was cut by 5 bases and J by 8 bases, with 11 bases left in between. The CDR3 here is CASSPPSGTQYF. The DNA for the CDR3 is TGTGCCAGCAGTCCCCCGTCGGGTACGCAGTATTTT.

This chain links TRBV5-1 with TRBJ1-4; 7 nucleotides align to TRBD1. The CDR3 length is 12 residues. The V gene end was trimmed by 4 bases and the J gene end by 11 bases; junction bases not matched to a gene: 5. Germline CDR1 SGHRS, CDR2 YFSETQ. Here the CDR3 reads CASSVDRDKLFF. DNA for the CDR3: TGCGCCAGCAGCGTCGACAGGGACAAACTGTTTTTT.

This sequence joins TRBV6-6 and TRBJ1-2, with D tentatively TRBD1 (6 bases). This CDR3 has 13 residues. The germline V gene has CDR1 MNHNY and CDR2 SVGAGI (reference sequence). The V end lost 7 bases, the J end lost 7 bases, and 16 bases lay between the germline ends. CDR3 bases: TGTGCCAGCACCCAGGGGTTGAATATTGGCTACACCTTC. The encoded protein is CASTQGLNIGYTF.

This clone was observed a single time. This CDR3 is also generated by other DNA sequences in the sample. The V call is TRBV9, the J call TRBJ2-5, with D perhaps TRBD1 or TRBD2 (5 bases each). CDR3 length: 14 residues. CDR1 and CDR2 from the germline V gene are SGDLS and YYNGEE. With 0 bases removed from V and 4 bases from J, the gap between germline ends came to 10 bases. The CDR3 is CASSVGGTGETQYF. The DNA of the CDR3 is TGTGCCAGCAGCGTAGGAGGGACGGGAGAGACCCAGTACTTC.

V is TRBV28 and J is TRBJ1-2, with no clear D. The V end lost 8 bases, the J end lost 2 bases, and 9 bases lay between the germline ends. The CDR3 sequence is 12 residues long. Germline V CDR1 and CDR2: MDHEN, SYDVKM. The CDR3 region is CASGGENYGYTF. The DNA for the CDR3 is TGTGCCAGCGGCGGGGAAAACTATGGCTACACCTTC.

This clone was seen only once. CDR3 sequence reads: CASSTRTGDSYNEQFF. DNA for the CDR3: TGTGCCAGTAGTACTCGGACAGGGGATTCCTACAATGAGCAGTTCTTC. The chain recombines TRBV19 with TRBJ2-1; TRBD1 aligns across 9 bases. V was pared by 4 bases and J by 1 base, with 5 bases of the junction left unmatched. The CDR3 contains 16 residues. CDR1 is LNHDA and CDR2 is SQIVND in the germline V gene (reference sequence).

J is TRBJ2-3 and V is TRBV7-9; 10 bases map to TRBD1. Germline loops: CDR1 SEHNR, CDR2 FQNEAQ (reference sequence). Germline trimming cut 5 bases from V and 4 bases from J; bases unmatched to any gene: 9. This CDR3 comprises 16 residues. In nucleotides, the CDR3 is TGTGCCAGCAGCGGAAGACAGGGGGCTTTGGCAGATACGCAGTATTTT. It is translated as CASSGRQGALADTQYF.

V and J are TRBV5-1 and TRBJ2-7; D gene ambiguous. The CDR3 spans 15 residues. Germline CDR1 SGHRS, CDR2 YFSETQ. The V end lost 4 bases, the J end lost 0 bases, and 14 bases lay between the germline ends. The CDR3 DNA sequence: TGCGCCAGCAGCCTGAATCTAGTGGCCTCCTACGAGCAGTACTTC. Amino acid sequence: CASSLNLVASYEQYF. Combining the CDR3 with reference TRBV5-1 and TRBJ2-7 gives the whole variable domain KAGVTQTPRYLIKTRGQQVTLSCSPISGHRSVSWYQQTPGQGLQFLFEYFSETQRNKGNFPGRFSGRQFSNSRSEMNVSTLELGDSALYLCASSLNLVASYEQYFGPGTRLTVT.

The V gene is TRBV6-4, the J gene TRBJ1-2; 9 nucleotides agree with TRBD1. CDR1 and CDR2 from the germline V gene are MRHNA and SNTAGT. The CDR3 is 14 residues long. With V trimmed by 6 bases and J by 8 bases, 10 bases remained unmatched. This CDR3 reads CASRPGQGWSGYTF. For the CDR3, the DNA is TGTGCCAGCAGACCAGGACAGGGGTGGTCCGGCTACACCTTC.

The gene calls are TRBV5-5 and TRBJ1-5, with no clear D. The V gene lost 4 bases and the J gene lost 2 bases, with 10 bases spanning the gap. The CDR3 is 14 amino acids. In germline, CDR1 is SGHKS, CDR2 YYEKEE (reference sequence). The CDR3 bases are TGTGCCAGCAGCCTTAAGGAAGGCAATCAGCCCCAGCATTTT. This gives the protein CASSLKEGNQPQHF. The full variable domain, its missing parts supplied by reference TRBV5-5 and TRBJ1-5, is DAGVTQSPTHLIKTRGQQVTLRCSPISGHKSVSWYQQVLGQGPQFIFQYYEKEERGRGNFPDRFSARQFPNYSSELNVNALLLGDSALYLCASSLKEGNQPQHFGDGTRLSIL.

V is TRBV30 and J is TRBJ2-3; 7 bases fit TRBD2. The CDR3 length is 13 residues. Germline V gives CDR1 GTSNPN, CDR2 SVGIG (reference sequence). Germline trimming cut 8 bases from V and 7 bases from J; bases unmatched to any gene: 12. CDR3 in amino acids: CARLADHLNTQYF. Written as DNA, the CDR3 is TGTGCCCGCCTAGCGGACCATTTGAATACGCAGTATTTT.